The 32 T cell receptor beta chains given below trace back to one sample, sequenced in a study of T cells after yellow fever vaccination (dated by TCRdb to between 2018 and 2021). The library was produced with 5' RACE. Sequenced using an Illumina NovaSeq 6000. TCRdb reworked the public reads: Q25 trimming with fastp, MiXCR clone assembly, productive beta chains retained. CDR3 protein duplicates are merged, each entry listing the most common genes and DNA. The sample table shows 400,000 or so distinct CDR3 sequences, and under 20% are seen once. Around 17% of the sample goes to the ten largest clones. Explained via the paper, the treatment or condition label denotes: live attenuated yellow fever vaccine strain. The sample was PBMCs, taken before the yellow fever booster vaccination. The source of these receptors is a man younger than 30 who received the YFV17D yellow fever vaccine.

This clonotype has just a few counts. This chain links TRBV5-1 with TRBJ2-2, with D unclear. CDR1 and CDR2 (germline): SGHRS, YFSETQ. The CDR3 covers 16 residues. V was cut by 0 bases and J by 1 base, with 10 bases left in between. CDR3 DNA: TGCGCCAGCAGCTTGGTTGAGACGGTGAACACCGGGGAGCTGTTTTTT. This gives the protein CASSLVETVNTGELFF.

J is TRBJ1-2 and V is TRBV29-1, with D possibly TRBD1 on 5 matching bases. V lost 3 bases and J 2 bases, leaving 10 bases between the germline ends. Per germline, CDR1 SQVTM and CDR2 ANQGSEA. The CDR3 extends over 13 amino acids. CDR3 in DNA: TGCAGCGTTGACCGGGGGGGGAACTATGGCTACACCTTC. Translated: CSVDRGGNYGYTF.

This chain uses TRBV7-2 with TRBJ2-5; D remains ambiguous. The CDR3 length is 13 residues. The germline V gene encodes CDR1 SGHTA and CDR2 FQGNSA. Deletions cut 0 bases from V and 7 bases from J, with 9 bases between. CDR3 protein: CASSLAQLGTQYF. The CDR3 nucleotides are TGTGCCAGCAGCTTAGCGCAGCTGGGGACCCAGTACTTC.

V is TRBV20-1 and J is TRBJ1-5; 11 bases align to TRBD1. The CDR3 spans 16 residues. With V trimmed by 6 bases and J by 7 bases, 14 bases remained unmatched. The germline gives CDR1 DFQATT, CDR2 SNEGSKA (reference sequence). In DNA, the CDR3 is TGCAGTGCCGAAAAAGGACAGGGGGCGTCAGGGCAGCCCCAGCATTTT. This gives the protein CSAEKGQGASGQPQHF.

This clonotype was seen more than once but under ten times. V usage is TRBV9 and J usage is TRBJ2-3; 11 bases match TRBD1. The length of the CDR3 is 19 residues. The germline gives CDR1 SGDLS, CDR2 YYNGEE. V lost 5 bases and J lost 1; bases outside the gene matches: 15. The CDR3 is CASRPGTGGASGGTDTQYF. The DNA for the CDR3 is TGTGCCAGCAGGCCCGGGACAGGGGGAGCTAGCGGGGGCACAGATACGCAGTATTTT.

The V and J genes are TRBV20-1 and TRBJ2-3; D perhaps matches TRBD2 (5 bases). The germline CDR1 and CDR2 sequences are DFQATT and SNEGSKA (reference sequence). Trimming took 3 bases from V and 2 from J, leaving 9 bases between them. This CDR3 has 13 residues. The CDR3 region is CSARRADTDTQYF. As DNA, the CDR3 is TGCAGTGCTAGGAGGGCAGACACAGATACGCAGTATTTT.

The chain joins TRBV27 to TRBJ2-7, with D unresolved. The V gene's germline CDR1 is MNHEY and CDR2 SMNVEV (reference sequence). V was trimmed by 4 bases and J by 6 bases, leaving 7 bases between them. The CDR3 runs to 11 residues. CDR3 sequence: CASSSGVEQYF. CDR3 nucleotide sequence: TGTGCCAGCAGTTCAGGAGTCGAGCAGTACTTC.

This clonotype was counted a few times. The V call is TRBV28, the J call TRBJ1-5, with a tentative D call TRBD1 (5 bases). Germline values: CDR1 MDHEN, CDR2 SYDVKM. V gave up 5 bases and J gave up 7 bases, with 12 bases separating them. The CDR3 loop spans 13 amino acids. The CDR3 DNA is TGTGCCAGCAGTCCGGGGACTTTCCAGCCCCAGCATTTT. Protein sequence: CASSPGTFQPQHF. Based on the CDR3 plus reference TRBV28 and TRBJ1-5, the full variable domain is DVKVTQSSRYLVKRTGEKVFLECVQDMDHENMFWYRQDPGLGLRLIYFSYDVKMKEKGDIPEGYSVSREKKERFSLILESASTNQTSMYLCASSPGTFQPQHFGDGTRLSIL.

J is TRBJ2-1 and V is TRBV5-1, with 11 nucleotides matching TRBD2. The CDR3 sequence is 15 residues long. CDR1 is SGHRS, CDR2 YFSETQ, per germline. J lost 4 bases, V lost 6 bases, and 6 bases had no gene match. CDR3 protein: CASKVGTSGYNEQFF. In DNA form, the CDR3 reads TGCGCCAGCAAGGTAGGGACTAGCGGTTACAATGAGCAGTTCTTC.

In nucleotides, the CDR3 is TGTGCCAGCAGTTTATCCCTGTATACCACAGATACGCAGTATTTT. It yields the protein CASSLSLYTTDTQYF. The rearrangement uses TRBV27 and TRBJ2-3; the D is unclear. The CDR3 extends over 15 amino acids. Per germline, CDR1 MNHEY and CDR2 SMNVEV (reference sequence). V lost 0 bases to trimming and J lost 2 bases, with 9 bases between them.

This clonotype was seen ten or more times. This chain connects TRBV9 to TRBJ2-7, with 11 bases fitting TRBD2. V lost 4 bases, J lost 4 bases, and 7 bases stayed unmatched. Germline CDR1 reads SGDLS; CDR2 reads YYNGEE. This CDR3 comprises 15 residues. DNA for the CDR3: TGTGCCAGCAGCCCCCCCACTAGCGGGGGATACGAGCAGTACTTC. This translates into CASSPPTSGGYEQYF.

This clonotype showed up many times. V and J are TRBV7-3 and TRBJ2-1, with D perhaps matching TRBD1 (7 bases). Deletions cut 5 bases from V and 8 bases from J, with 16 bases between. The CDR3 covers 14 residues. Per the germline V gene, CDR1 is SGHTA and CDR2 is FQGTGA. The CDR3 region is CASSPPGGNHEQFF. The CDR3 nucleotides are TGTGCCAGCAGCCCCCCAGGGGGGAACCATGAGCAGTTCTTC.

In its sample, this clonotype was seen once. The chain combines TRBV27 with TRBJ2-1, with D hard to call. Germline V gives CDR1 MNHEY, CDR2 SMNVEV (reference sequence). V dropped 1 base and J dropped 1 base, with 5 bases sitting between them. The CDR3 spans 14 residues. The CDR3 is CASSLYGSYNEQFF. The CDR3 DNA is TGTGCCAGCAGTTTATATGGGTCCTACAATGAGCAGTTCTTC.

The chain couples TRBV15 to TRBJ1-5; D gene unclear. Germline V gene sequence: CDR1 LNHNV, CDR2 YYDKDF (reference sequence). V lost 0 bases and J 7 bases, leaving 13 bases between the germline ends. The CDR3 contains 15 residues. In DNA, the CDR3 is TGTGCCACCAGCAGAGATCTCGGCCTGGGACAGCCCCAGCATTTT. Protein: CATSRDLGLGQPQHF.

CDR3 in amino acids: CASSLGDGYYEQYF. The CDR3 DNA is TGTGCCAGCAGTTTAGGGGACGGATACTACGAGCAGTACTTC. The chain links TRBV12-3 or TRBV12-4 to TRBJ2-7; D may correspond to TRBD1 or TRBD2 (5 bases each). Trimming left V 1 base short and J 3 bases short, with 10 bases between. The CDR3 is 14 residues long.

The rearrangement links TRBV5-1 to TRBJ2-7, with 7 bases fitting TRBD1. J gave up 3 bases and V 7 bases, and 13 bases lay outside the gene matches. Germline CDR1 is SGHRS and CDR2 is YFSETQ. The CDR3 spans 15 residues. CDR3 in amino acids: CASRAYRGIYYEQYF. CDR3 in DNA: TGCGCCAGCCGAGCCTACAGGGGAATCTACTACGAGCAGTACTTC.

The chain is built from TRBV7-8 and TRBJ1-2; D is ambiguous. Germline assignment: CDR1 SGHVS and CDR2 FQNEAQ. This CDR3 contains 14 residues. Trimming took 5 bases from V and 4 from J, leaving 14 bases between them. Written as DNA, the CDR3 is TGTGCCAGCAGCCTGTCGCTGGGCGGCTATGGCTACACCTTC. Protein sequence: CASSLSLGGYGYTF. Supplemented by reference TRBV7-8 and TRBJ1-2, the full variable domain reads GAGVSQSPRYKVAKRGQDVALRCDPISGHVSLFWYQQALGQGPEFLTYFQNEAQLDKSGLPSDRFFAERPEGSVSTLKIQRTQQEDSAVYLCASSLSLGGYGYTFGSGTRLTVV.

The chain combines TRBV12-3 or TRBV12-4 with TRBJ1-2; 10 bases match TRBD1. There are 15 residues in the CDR3. Germline trimming cut 1 base from V and 8 bases from J; bases unmatched to any gene: 7. The CDR3 sequence is CASSLGGTGVGGYTF. In DNA, the CDR3 is TGTGCCAGCAGTTTAGGAGGGACAGGGGTAGGAGGCTACACCTTC.

This clonotype has more than one count but fewer than ten. The rearrangement joins TRBV4-3 to TRBJ2-3; 7 bases line up with TRBD1. The V and J ends lost 4 bases and 3 bases, in that order; junction bases with no gene match: 10. CDR3 size: 16 residues. Germline V gene data show CDR1 as LGHNA and CDR2 as YSLEER. The CDR3 here is CASSRRTGLGTDTQYF. CDR3 coding DNA: TGCGCCAGCAGCCGAAGGACAGGTTTGGGGACAGATACGCAGTATTTT.

The CDR3 reads CASRPGTATGELFF. The CDR3 DNA is TGTGCCAGCAGACCCGGGACGGCCACCGGGGAGCTGTTTTTT. The chain uses TRBV6-2 or TRBV6-3 and TRBJ2-2; D tentatively fits TRBD1 or TRBD2 (5 bases each). Trimming took off 6 bases at V and 4 bases at J, with 12 bases between the two ends. Germline CDR1 reads MNHEY; CDR2 reads SVGEGT. The length of the CDR3 is 14 residues.

This chain joins TRBV5-4 and TRBJ2-1; D uncertain. The V gene's germline CDR1 is SGHNT and CDR2 YYREEE (reference sequence). The CDR3 sequence is 15 residues long. V dropped 5 bases and J dropped 9 bases, with 21 bases sitting between them. The CDR3 region has the DNA TGTGCCAGCAGGAGAGAGGTGCAGGACCTCGGTGAGCAGTTCTTC. Translation gives CASRREVQDLGEQFF.

This clonotype was seen a few times. The V and J genes are TRBV4-2 and TRBJ2-3, with no clear D. The CDR3 is 16 amino acids. Per germline, CDR1 LGHNA and CDR2 YNFKEQ. V shed 0 bases and J shed 0 bases, with 10 bases lying between them. Here the CDR3 reads CASSQDTGQSTDTQYF. In nucleotides, the CDR3 is TGTGCCAGCAGCCAAGATACCGGGCAGAGCACAGATACGCAGTATTTT.

This clonotype was seen only a few times. The CDR3 DNA is TGCGCCAGCAGCTCACGACAGGGGAACACTGAAGCTTTCTTT. Protein: CASSSRQGNTEAFF. The rearrangement uses TRBV5-1 and TRBJ1-1, with 7 bases that match TRBD1. Germline CDR1 reads SGHRS; CDR2 reads YFSETQ. Losses at the gene ends were 3 bases for V and 1 base for J; bases not matched to a gene: 3. CDR3 length: 14 residues.

This clonotype appeared a few times. The chain combines TRBV20-1 with TRBJ2-3, with TRBD2 matching 15 bases. The length of the CDR3 is 15 residues. Germline trimming cut 1 base from V and 5 bases from J; bases unmatched to any gene: 1. The germline V gene has CDR1 DFQATT and CDR2 SNEGSKA (reference sequence). CDR3 loop: CSARGTSGGGDTQYF. The CDR3 region has the DNA TGCAGTGCTAGAGGGACTAGCGGGGGGGGAGATACGCAGTATTTT.

This clonotype was seen many times. Sequence at one end of the junction differs from germline and may be a read error. The rearrangement links TRBV20-1 to TRBJ2-3; possibly TRBD1 for D (5 bases). The germline gives CDR1 DFQATT, CDR2 SNEGSKA (reference sequence). The length of the CDR3 is 12 residues. The CDR3 loop reads CSARWGTDTQYF. DNA for the CDR3: TGCAGTGCTAGATGGGGCACGGATACGCAGTATTTT.

This clonotype was seen a handful of times. The chain links TRBV5-1 to TRBJ1-3; 10 bases are a match to TRBD1. The germline V gene encodes CDR1 SGHRS and CDR2 YFSETQ. The CDR3 is 16 amino acids. After removal of 4 bases from V and 0 bases from J, the junction contained 4 bases not matched to a gene. The CDR3 is CASSPGQGGSGNTIYF. In nucleotides, the CDR3 is TGCGCCAGCAGCCCAGGACAGGGGGGCTCTGGAAACACCATATATTTT.

This clonotype was observed a handful of times. The J gene is TRBJ2-4, the V gene TRBV4-1; no clear D. The length of the CDR3 is 13 residues. From germline, CDR1 is MGHRA and CDR2 YSYEKL. V was trimmed by 0 bases and J by 8 bases, leaving 8 bases between them. The CDR3: CASSQDLGYIQYF. In DNA form, the CDR3 reads TGCGCCAGCAGCCAAGATCTAGGGTACATTCAGTACTTC.

There are a few counts of this clonotype. This sequence joins TRBV4-1 and TRBJ2-5; 11 bases agree with TRBD1. CDR1 is MGHRA and CDR2 is YSYEKL in the germline V gene. With 0 bases clipped from V and 4 bases from J, the junction kept 4 bases outside the gene matches. This CDR3 contains 16 residues. The CDR3 nucleotides read TGCGCCAGCAGCCAAGAAGGACAGGGGGCGCGAGAGACCCAGTACTTC. This sequence encodes CASSQEGQGARETQYF.

V and J are TRBV18 and TRBJ2-1; D is undetermined. The germline V and J ends were trimmed by 6 bases and 0 bases, with 12 bases remaining between them. This CDR3 region has 15 residues. Germline-derived CDR1 and CDR2 are KGHSH and LQKENI. Here the CDR3 reads CASSLDLISYNEQFF. The CDR3 DNA sequence: TGTGCCAGCTCTTTGGACCTTATCTCCTACAATGAGCAGTTCTTC.

The rearrangement joins TRBV5-4 to TRBJ2-4; 8 nucleotides align to TRBD2. V dropped 3 bases and J dropped 0; count of bases not matched to a gene: 8. CDR1 and CDR2 (germline): SGHNT, YYREEE (reference sequence). The CDR3 covers 17 residues. CDR3 residues: CASSSSGGSLAKNIQYF. CDR3 coding DNA: TGTGCCAGCAGCTCAAGCGGGGGCTCGCTAGCCAAAAACATTCAGTACTTC.

The chain employs TRBV7-9 and TRBJ2-3; a possible D gene is TRBD1 (5 bases). The V gene's germline CDR1 is SEHNR and CDR2 FQNEAQ (reference sequence). V was pared by 6 bases and J by 0 bases, with 10 bases between. The CDR3 is 14 residues long. CDR3 sequence: CASRYRQSTDTQYF. CDR3 in DNA: TGTGCCAGCAGGTACCGACAGAGCACAGATACGCAGTATTTT. The full variable domain, its missing parts supplied by reference TRBV7-9 and TRBJ2-3, is DTGVSQNPRHKITKRGQNVTFRCDPISEHNRLYWYRQTLGQGPEFLTYFQNEAQLEKSRLLSDRFSAERPKGSFSTLEIQRTEQGDSAMYLCASRYRQSTDTQYFGPGTRLTVL.

This clonotype was picked up a small number of times. V is TRBV7-9 and J is TRBJ1-1; unclear D gene. CDR1 SEHNR and CDR2 FQNEAQ come from the germline V gene (reference sequence). The CDR3 loop spans 12 amino acids. Trimming took 4 bases from V and 4 from J, leaving 7 bases between them. CDR3 protein: CASSWAGTEAFF. In DNA form, the CDR3 reads TGTGCCAGCAGCTGGGCGGGCACTGAAGCTTTCTTT. The whole variable domain, remainder taken from reference TRBV7-9 and TRBJ1-1, is DTGVSQNPRHKITKRGQNVTFRCDPISEHNRLYWYRQTLGQGPEFLTYFQNEAQLEKSRLLSDRFSAERPKGSFSTLEIQRTEQGDSAMYLCASSWAGTEAFFGQGTRLTVV.